Listed here is a single TCR beta chain. Its target is unknown. This CDR3 is missing its conserved last phenylalanine or tryptophan, likely due to a read error. The sample comes from a study of tumor-infiltrating lymphocytes in primary liver carcinoma. Study as a whole: Men and women, 30 to 69 years of age, made up the patients.

Germline CDR1 MDHEN, CDR2 SYDVKM. This CDR3 region has 17 residues. The V gene end was trimmed by 5 bases and the J gene end by 2 bases; junction bases not matched to a gene: 5. Study results and limitations: Compared with blood, tumor repertoires held significantly more in their top 250 clones.

Total RNA amounting to about 520 ng was the source from which TCR beta cDNA was made with a constant-region primer. Slightly modified ARM-PCR served as the procedure for the TCR beta libraries. These libraries came from three rounds of nested multiplex PCR. It was with TRBV1-TRBV30 forward primers and a C-beta reverse primer that the first two PCR rounds were run, at approximately 10 cycles each. TCRdb redid the calling of the multiplex PCR reads with MiXCR, one entry per CDR3 protein. The table records fewer than 150,000 distinct CDR3 sequences, less than 80% of them present only once. From about 19-30 mg of unsorted bulk tissue, DNA and RNA were co-extracted together. Each sampled tumor had five separate regions taken from it.

The rearrangement links TRBV28 to TRBJ2-1; TRBD2 matches 14 bases. Material: liver tumor tissue from sampling region 1. Subset in this sample: tumor region T1, superior pole. The sequence came from a woman aged 60-75 years with primary liver carcinoma and hepatitis B virus infection. In DNA, the CDR3 is TGTGCCAGCAGTCCAGGGACTAGCGGGAGTCCCTACAATGAGCAGTTCCTC. Translated: CASSPGTSGSPYNEQFL.